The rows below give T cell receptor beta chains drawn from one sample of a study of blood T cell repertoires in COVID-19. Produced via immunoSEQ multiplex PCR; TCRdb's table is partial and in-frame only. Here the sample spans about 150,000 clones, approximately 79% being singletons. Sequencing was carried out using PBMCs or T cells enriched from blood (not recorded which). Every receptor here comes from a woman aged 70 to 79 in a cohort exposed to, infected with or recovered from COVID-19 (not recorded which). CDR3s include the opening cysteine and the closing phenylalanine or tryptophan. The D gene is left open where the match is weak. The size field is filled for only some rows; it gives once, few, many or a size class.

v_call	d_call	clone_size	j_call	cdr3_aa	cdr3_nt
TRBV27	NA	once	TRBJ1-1	CASHPLDRLNTEAFF	TGTGCCAGCCACCCCCTCGACAGATTGAACACTGAAGCTTTCTTT
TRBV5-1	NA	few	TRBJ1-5	CASSLAGNQPQHF	TGCGCCAGCAGCTTGGCGGGTAATCAGCCCCAGCATTTT
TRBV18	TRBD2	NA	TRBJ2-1	CASSRGTSDIHEQFF	TGTGCCAGCTCACGCGGGACTAGCGATATCCATGAGCAGTTCTTC
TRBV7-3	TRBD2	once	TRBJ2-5	CASSLRGTIQETQYF	TGTGCCAGCAGCTTAAGGGGGACTATACAAGAGACCCAGTACTTC
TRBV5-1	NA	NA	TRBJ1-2	CASSLDGLGGYTF	TGCGCCAGCAGCTTGGACGGGTTAGGTGGCTACACCTTC
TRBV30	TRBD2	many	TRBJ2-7	CAWSKTSGRAGEQYF	TGTGCCTGGAGTAAGACTAGCGGGAGGGCCGGCGAGCAGTACTTC
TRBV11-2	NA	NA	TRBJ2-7	CASSPPAGSYEQYF	TGTGCCAGCAGCCCGCCCGCCGGGAGCTACGAGCAGTACTTC
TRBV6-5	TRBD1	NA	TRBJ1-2	CASSTFQGAGYTF	TGTGCCAGCAGTACGTTTCAGGGGGCTGGCTACACCTTC
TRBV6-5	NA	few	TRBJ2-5	CASSYQFPPETQYF	TGTGCCAGCAGTTACCAGTTTCCACCGGAGACCCAGTACTTC
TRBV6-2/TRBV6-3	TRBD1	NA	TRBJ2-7	CASSYFRGRPGQEPYEQYF	TGTGCCAGCAGTTATTTTAGAGGCCGCCCGGGACAGGAACCCTACGAGCAGTACTTC
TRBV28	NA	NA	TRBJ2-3	CASGGVALGTDTQYF	TGTGCCAGCGGCGGAGTAGCTCTCGGCACAGATACGCAGTATTTT
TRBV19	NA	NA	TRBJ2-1	CASSIGATGTTYNEQFF	TGTGCCAGTAGTATTGGGGCCACAGGGACCACCTACAATGAGCAGTTCTTC
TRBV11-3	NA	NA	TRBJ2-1	CASSLQGGYNEQFF	TGTGCCAGCAGCTTACAGGGCGGCTACAATGAGCAGTTCTTC
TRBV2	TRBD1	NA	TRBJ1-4	CASGGTANEKLFF	TGTGCCAGCGGGGGGACAGCTAATGAAAAACTGTTTTTT
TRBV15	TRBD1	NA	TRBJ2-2	CATGDRSTGELFF	TGTGCCACCGGGGACAGATCCACCGGGGAGCTGTTTTTT
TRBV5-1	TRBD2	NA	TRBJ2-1	CASSPTSGRASYNEQFF	TGCGCCAGCAGCCCGACTAGCGGGAGGGCCTCCTACAATGAGCAGTTCTTC
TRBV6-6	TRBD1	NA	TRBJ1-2	CASRGGTANYGYTF	TGTGCCAGCAGAGGCGGGACAGCTAACTATGGCTACACCTTC
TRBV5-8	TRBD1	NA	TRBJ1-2	CASSFAGTGHGYTF	TGTGCCAGCAGCTTTGCCGGGACAGGGCATGGCTACACCTTC
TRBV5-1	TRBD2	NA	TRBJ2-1	CASSTLAGPSYNEQFF	TGCGCCAGCAGCACCTTAGCGGGACCCTCCTACAATGAGCAGTTCTTC
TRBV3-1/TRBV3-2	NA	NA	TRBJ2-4	CASSQVAQGKTPSIQYF	TGTGCCAGCAGCCAAGTTGCCCAGGGAAAAACGCCAAGCATTCAGTACTTC
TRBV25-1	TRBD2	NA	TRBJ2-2	CASSGLAGGTGELFF	TGTGCCAGCAGTGGTCTAGCGGGAGGGACCGGGGAGCTGTTTTTT
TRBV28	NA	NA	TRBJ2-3	CASSSGVPDTQYF	TGTGCCAGCAGTTCAGGGGTCCCAGATACGCAGTATTTT
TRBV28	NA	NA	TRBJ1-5	CASSYRYQPQHF	TGTGCCAGCAGTTACAGGTATCAGCCCCAGCATTTT
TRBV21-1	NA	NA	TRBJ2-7	CASSKDPYSAGGYEQYF	TGTGCCAGCAGCAAAGATCCCTATTCGGCGGGAGGCTACGAGCAGTACTTC
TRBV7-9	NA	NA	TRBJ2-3	CASSLLRGGNTQYF	TGTGCCAGCAGCTTATTGCGGGGCGGGAATACGCAGTATTTT
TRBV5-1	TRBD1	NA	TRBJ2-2	CASSWGQGRNTGELFF	TGCGCCAGCAGCTGGGGACAGGGAAGGAACACCGGGGAGCTGTTTTTT
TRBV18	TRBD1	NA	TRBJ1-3	CASSSNPGQGSGNTIYF	TGTGCCAGCTCATCAAACCCGGGACAGGGCTCTGGAAACACCATATATTTT
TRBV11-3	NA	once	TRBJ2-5	CASSLRDWDQETQYF	TGTGCCAGCAGCCTACGGGACTGGGACCAAGAGACCCAGTACTTC
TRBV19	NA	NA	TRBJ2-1	CASSIVMGGVRANEQFF	TGTGCCAGTAGTATAGTTATGGGCGGGGTACGGGCCAATGAGCAGTTCTTC
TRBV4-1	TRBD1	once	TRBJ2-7	CASSQDFGQGNSWSYEQYF	TGCGCCAGCAGCCAAGATTTCGGACAGGGGAATAGTTGGTCCTACGAGCAGTACTTC
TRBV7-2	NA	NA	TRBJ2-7	CASSADRSSYEQYF	TGTGCCAGCAGCGCAGACAGGAGCTCCTACGAGCAGTACTTC
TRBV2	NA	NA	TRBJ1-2	CASSEDTLSANYGYTF	TGTGCCAGCAGTGAGGACACACTATCAGCTAACTATGGCTACACCTTC
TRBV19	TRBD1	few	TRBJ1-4	CASTHTGGREKLFF	TGTGCCAGTACTCATACAGGGGGTCGAGAAAAACTGTTTTTT
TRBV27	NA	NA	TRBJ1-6	CASNTLGGGGSPLHF	TGTGCCAGCAACACCCTAGGGGGTGGCGGGTCACCCCTCCACTTT
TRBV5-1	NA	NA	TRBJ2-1	CASSFSGGRFDEQFF	TGCGCCAGCAGCTTTTCTGGGGGGAGATTCGATGAGCAGTTCTTC
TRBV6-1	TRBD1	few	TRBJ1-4	CASSEGQGVFEKLFF	TGTGCCAGCAGTGAAGGACAGGGAGTATTTGAAAAACTGTTTTTT
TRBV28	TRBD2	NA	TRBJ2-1	CASSTGTSGRRNFF	TGTGCCAGCAGCACCGGGACTAGCGGGAGGAGGAACTTCTTC
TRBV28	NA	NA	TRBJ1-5	CASSSPHSNQPQHF	TGTGCCAGCAGTTCTCCACATAGCAATCAGCCCCAGCATTTT
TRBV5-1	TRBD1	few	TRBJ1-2	CASSSGTGYYGYTF	TGCGCCAGCAGCTCCGGGACAGGCTACTATGGCTACACCTTC
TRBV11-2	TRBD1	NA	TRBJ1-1	CASSRRQGVTEAFF	TGTGCCAGCAGCCGCCGACAGGGGGTCACTGAAGCTTTCTTT
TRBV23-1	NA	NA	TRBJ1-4	CASSLPQGNEKLFF	TGCGCCAGCAGCCTCCCACAGGGTAATGAAAAACTGTTTTTT
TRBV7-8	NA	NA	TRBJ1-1	CASSFQRRNTEAFF	TGTGCCAGCAGCTTTCAGAGGCGGAACACTGAAGCTTTCTTT
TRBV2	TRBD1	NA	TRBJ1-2	CARGGTGTYGYTF	TGTGCCAGAGGCGGGACAGGGACGTATGGCTACACCTTC
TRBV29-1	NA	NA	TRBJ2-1	CSVGQGYNEQFF	TGCAGCGTTGGGCAGGGGTACAATGAGCAGTTCTTC
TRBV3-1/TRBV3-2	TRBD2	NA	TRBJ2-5	CASSQATSPQETQYF	TGTGCCAGCAGCCAGGCGACTAGCCCACAAGAGACCCAGTACTTC
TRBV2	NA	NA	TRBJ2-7	CASNSARGPGEQYF	TGTGCCAGCAATTCTGCGCGGGGCCCGGGGGAGCAGTACTTC
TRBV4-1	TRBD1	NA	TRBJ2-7	CASSRGQGDYEQYF	TGCGCCAGCAGCAGGGGACAGGGGGACTACGAGCAGTACTTC
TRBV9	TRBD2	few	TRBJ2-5	CASSVTGTRQETQYF	TGTGCCAGCAGCGTAACCGGGACTAGGCAAGAGACCCAGTACTTC
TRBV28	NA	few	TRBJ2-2	CASTDPTDFATGELFF	TGTGCCAGCACCGACCCGACAGATTTTGCCACCGGGGAGCTGTTTTTT
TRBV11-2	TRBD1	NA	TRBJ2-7	CASSMGQDYEQYF	TGTGCCAGCAGCATGGGACAGGACTACGAGCAGTACTTC